This T cell receptor beta chain was sequenced for a study of molecular identifiers for immune sequencing clone quantification. This CDR3 is 13 amino acids long. The ends lost 6 bases at V and 4 bases at J; junction bases unmatched: 5. Making the bulk TCR libraries relied on previously described methods and listed TCR primers. MiXCR was run by TCRdb on the PCR reads, yielding one entry per CDR3 protein. The sample has 80,000 to 100,000 distinct CDR3 sequences; around 24% are singletons. Sorting was used to obtain naive CD8 T cells (CD8+CD4-CCR7+CD45RA+). The clonotype comes from a human donor in good health. Some libraries in this study had Jurkat cell RNA spiked in. The sequencing sample was made of naive CD8+ T cells from blood, with Jurkat cell RNA spiked in. The subset here: FACS-sorted CD8+CD4-CCR7+CD45RA+ naive T cells. The V call is TRBV12-3 or TRBV12-4, the J call TRBJ1-1; the match to TRBD1 covers 7 bases. This CDR3 is CASRTGSGTEAFF. CDR3 in DNA: TGTGCCAGCAGGACAGGGTCCGGCACTGAAGCTTTCTTT.